The next 16 T cell receptor beta chains were all read from a single sample in a study of blood T cell repertoires in COVID-19. Profiling relied on immunoSEQ multiplex PCR, and the TCRdb table lists in-frame clones only, not all of them. In the table there are around 200,000 clones, about 84% of which are singletons. The sample taken for sequencing was PBMCs or T cells enriched from blood (not recorded which). All receptors derive from a woman aged 40-49 years with acute COVID-19.

The chain joins TRBV5-1 to TRBJ2-7; D is uncertain. V lost 2 bases, J lost 4 bases, and 13 bases lay in between. CDR1 is SGHRS and CDR2 is YFSETQ in the germline V gene. This CDR3 is built from 14 residues. CDR3 region: CASSFLGGLYEQYF. The CDR3, as DNA: TGCGCCAGCAGCTTTCTCGGCGGATTATACGAGCAGTACTTC.

This chain joins TRBV28 and TRBJ2-1; 8 bases are shared with TRBD2. Germline V gives CDR1 MDHEN, CDR2 SYDVKM. V was clipped by 2 bases and J by 7 bases; unmatched bases: 13. The CDR3 extends over 17 amino acids. The CDR3 loop reads CASSLGGGAGGLNEQFF. Written as DNA, the CDR3 is TGTGCCAGCAGTTTAGGCGGTGGGGCGGGAGGATTAAATGAGCAGTTCTTC.

This chain uses TRBV5-1 with TRBJ1-2, with 11 bases identical to TRBD1. J lost 8 bases, V lost 5 bases, and 11 bases had no gene match. This CDR3 spans 15 amino acids. In germline, CDR1 is SGHRS, CDR2 YFSETQ. CDR3 sequence: CASRDWDRGESGYTF. In DNA form, the CDR3 reads TGCGCCAGCAGAGACTGGGACAGGGGGGAAAGCGGCTACACCTTC.

This chain uses TRBV29-1 with TRBJ2-7; 8 nucleotides match TRBD2. This CDR3 spans 15 amino acids. CDR1 is SQVTM and CDR2 is ANQGSEA in the germline V gene. V shed 6 bases, J shed 0 bases, and the junction held 10 bases outside the gene matches. CDR3 protein: CSVGSGKVGSYEQYF. CDR3 DNA: TGCAGCGTGGGTAGCGGGAAGGTCGGCTCCTACGAGCAGTACTTC.

The rearrangement uses TRBV19 and TRBJ1-4; D is uncertain. CDR3 length equals 14 residues. V was trimmed by 2 bases and J by 4 bases, leaving 8 bases between them. Germline V gives CDR1 LNHDA, CDR2 SQIVND (reference sequence). CDR3 in DNA: TGTGCCAGTAGTATAAGAGGGTTTAATGAAAAACTGTTTTTT. Residues: CASSIRGFNEKLFF.

The gene calls are TRBV5-1 and TRBJ1-2; TRBD1 aligns across 10 bases. Germline CDR1 reads SGHRS; CDR2 reads YFSETQ. Trimming at V came to 4 bases and at J to 4 bases, leaving 7 bases not matched to a gene. The length of the CDR3 is 15 residues. The CDR3 sequence: CASSTTGTGVYGYTF. DNA for the CDR3: TGCGCCAGCAGCACAACCGGGACAGGGGTCTATGGCTACACCTTC. The full variable domain, completed using reference TRBV5-1 and TRBJ1-2, is KAGVTQTPRYLIKTRGQQVTLSCSPISGHRSVSWYQQTPGQGLQFLFEYFSETQRNKGNFPGRFSGRQFSNSRSEMNVSTLELGDSALYLCASSTTGTGVYGYTFGSGTRLTVV.

The chain couples TRBV6-5 to TRBJ2-2, with D possibly matching TRBD2 (7 bases). CDR1 is MNHEY, CDR2 SVGAGI, per germline. The CDR3 has 13 amino acids. The V end lost 5 bases, the J end lost 13 bases, and 17 bases lay between the germline ends. The CDR3 loop reads CASSTQGRGRLFF. In nucleotides, the CDR3 is TGTGCCAGCAGTACGCAGGGGAGGGGCCGGCTGTTTTTT.

The chain joins TRBV10-3 to TRBJ2-7; TRBD2 is a possible D gene (5 bases). This CDR3 has 14 amino acids. The V end lost 8 bases, the J end lost 3 bases, and 17 bases lay between the germline ends. Per germline, CDR1 ENHRY and CDR2 SYGVKD. CDR3 loop: CAIRSVAQDYEQYF. In DNA, the CDR3 is TGTGCCATCCGGTCGGTAGCGCAGGACTACGAGCAGTACTTC.

This clone was observed a handful of times. This sequence joins TRBV19 and TRBJ1-4, with D unclear. CDR1 is LNHDA, CDR2 SQIVND, per germline (reference sequence). Trimming removed 3 bases at V and 0 bases at J, with 8 bases between. CDR3 size: 15 residues. CDR3 residues: CASSISVSTNEKLFF. CDR3 DNA: TGTGCCAGTAGTATCAGTGTCTCAACTAATGAAAAACTGTTTTTT.

This clone was found once. The rearrangement uses TRBV30 and TRBJ1-5; TRBD1 matches 11 bases. Trimming took 5 bases from V and 2 from J; bases not matched to a gene: 11. Germline assignment: CDR1 GTSNPN and CDR2 SVGIG (reference sequence). CDR3 size: 17 residues. CDR3 sequence reads: CAWGAPGQGGGNQPQHF. For the CDR3, the DNA is TGTGCCTGGGGGGCACCGGGACAGGGGGGAGGCAATCAGCCCCAGCATTTT.

The rearrangement links TRBV2 to TRBJ2-2, with TRBD1 as a possible D gene (6 bases). Trimming removed 5 bases at V and 4 bases at J, with 17 bases between. Looked up from germline, CDR1 is SNHLY and CDR2 is FYNNEI. The CDR3 has 16 residues. The DNA for the CDR3 is TGTGCCAGCAGTCCTAAGAGCCAGGGGATCACCGGGGAGCTGTTTTTT. The encoded protein is CASSPKSQGITGELFF.

The genes are TRBV28 and TRBJ1-2; 10 bases match TRBD1. Germline-derived CDR1 and CDR2 are MDHEN and SYDVKM. The CDR3 contains 15 residues. J gave up 4 bases and V 10 bases, and 12 bases lay outside the gene matches. CDR3 sequence (DNA): TGTGCCATCTCGGGACAGGGGTTTAGGATCTATGGCTACACCTTC. This encodes CAISGQGFRIYGYTF.

The chain links TRBV27 to TRBJ2-7, with D possibly being TRBD1 (6 bases). This CDR3 region has 19 residues. Trimming took off 3 bases at V and 2 bases at J, with 26 bases between the two ends. The germline V gene encodes CDR1 MNHEY and CDR2 SMNVEV (reference sequence). The CDR3 region is CASSFLPPGQPTPPYEQYF. CDR3 nucleotide sequence: TGTGCCAGCAGTTTCCTACCTCCCGGACAGCCTACCCCCCCCTACGAGCAGTACTTC.

J is TRBJ2-1 and V is TRBV7-6, with 8 bases matching TRBD2. Trimming removed 7 bases from V and 0 bases from J; junction bases left unmatched: 5. Germline loops: CDR1 SGHVS, CDR2 FNYEAQ. The CDR3 spans 15 residues. CDR3 sequence reads: CASTRSGSSYNEQFF. The CDR3 coding sequence is TGTGCCAGCACCCGAAGCGGGAGCTCCTACAATGAGCAGTTCTTC.

CDR3 loop: CASSLISGSGGKLFF. The CDR3 bases are TGTGCCAGCAGCTTGATATCAGGGTCAGGCGGAAAACTGTTTTTT. The chain couples TRBV7-9 to TRBJ1-4; a weak D match, TRBD1 (5 bases). Germline CDR1 is SEHNR and CDR2 is FQNEAQ (reference sequence). Trimming shortened V by 3 bases and J by 10 bases, and 18 bases separated the two germline ends. CDR3 length equals 15 residues. The variable domain in full, with the rest retrieved from reference TRBV7-9 and TRBJ1-4, is DTGVSQNPRHKITKRGQNVTFRCDPISEHNRLYWYRQTLGQGPEFLTYFQNEAQLEKSRLLSDRFSAERPKGSFSTLEIQRTEQGDSAMYLCASSLISGSGGKLFFGSGTQLSVL.

A word on this clone: Compared with germline, one end of the junction differs, possibly owing to a read error. The gene calls are TRBV30 and TRBJ1-1; D perhaps matches TRBD1 (5 bases). CDR1 GTSNPN and CDR2 SVGIG come from the germline V gene (reference sequence). This CDR3 spans 10 amino acids. The CDR3 sequence is CAWGQSRALF. DNA for the CDR3: TGTGCCTGGGGGCAGTCCAGGGCCCTCTTT.